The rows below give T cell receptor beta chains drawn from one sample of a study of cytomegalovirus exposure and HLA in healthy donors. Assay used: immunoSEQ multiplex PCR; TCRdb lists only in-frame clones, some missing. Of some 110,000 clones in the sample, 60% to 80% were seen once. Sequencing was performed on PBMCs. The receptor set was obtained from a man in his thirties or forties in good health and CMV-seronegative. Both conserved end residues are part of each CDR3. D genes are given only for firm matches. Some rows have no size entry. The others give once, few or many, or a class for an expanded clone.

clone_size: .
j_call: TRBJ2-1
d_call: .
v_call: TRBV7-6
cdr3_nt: TGTGCCAGCAGCTTATATAGTGAGCAGTTCTTC
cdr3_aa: CASSLYSEQFF

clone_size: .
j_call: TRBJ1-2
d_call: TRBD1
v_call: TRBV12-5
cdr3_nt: TGTGCTAGTGGTCCAACTTCCGGGACAGGGGGGAATGGCTACACCTTC
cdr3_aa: CASGPTSGTGGNGYTF

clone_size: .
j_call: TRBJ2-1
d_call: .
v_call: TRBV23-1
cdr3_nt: TGCGCCAGCAGTCAATCCTTACAGGAGAGCTCCTACAATGAGCAGTTCTTC
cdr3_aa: CASSQSLQESSYNEQFF

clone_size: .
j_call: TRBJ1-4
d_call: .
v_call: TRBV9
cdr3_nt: TGTGCCAGCAGCGTTTCAGCGAGGACTAATGAAAAACTGTTTTTT
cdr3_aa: CASSVSARTNEKLFF

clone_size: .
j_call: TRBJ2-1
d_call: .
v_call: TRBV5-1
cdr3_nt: TGCGCCAGCAGCCCCTCAGGGAACTCCTACAATGAGCAGTTCTTC
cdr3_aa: CASSPSGNSYNEQFF

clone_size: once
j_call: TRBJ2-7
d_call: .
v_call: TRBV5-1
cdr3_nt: TGCGCCAGCAGCTTGGCAGGGTCTTACGAGCAGTACTTC
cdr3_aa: CASSLAGSYEQYF

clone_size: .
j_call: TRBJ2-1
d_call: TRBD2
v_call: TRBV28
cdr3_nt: TGTGCCAGCAGCCGGCCTAGCGGGAGGGATAATGAGCAGTTCTTC
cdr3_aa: CASSRPSGRDNEQFF

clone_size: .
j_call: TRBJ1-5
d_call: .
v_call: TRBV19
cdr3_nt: TGTGCCAGTAGTATAGACAGGCGCATGAGTCAGCCCCAGCATTTT
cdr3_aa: CASSIDRRMSQPQHF

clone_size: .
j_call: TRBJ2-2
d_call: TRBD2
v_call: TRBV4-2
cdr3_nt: TGTGCCAGCAGCCAGGCCGGACTAGTCGGCACCGGGGAGCTGTTTTTT
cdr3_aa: CASSQAGLVGTGELFF

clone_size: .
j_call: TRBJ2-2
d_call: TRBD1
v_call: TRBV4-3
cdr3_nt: TGCGCCAGCAGCCAAGGAAATAGGGGACAGGGACCATCCGGGGAGCTGTTTTTT
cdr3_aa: CASSQGNRGQGPSGELFF

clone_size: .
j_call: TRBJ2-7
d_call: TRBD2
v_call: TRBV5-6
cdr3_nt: TGTGCCAGCAGCTTGGTAACTAGCGGACTCTCCTACGAGCAGTACTTC
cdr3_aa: CASSLVTSGLSYEQYF

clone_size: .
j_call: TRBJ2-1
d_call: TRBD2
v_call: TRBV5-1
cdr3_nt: TGCGCCAGCAGCTTAACTAGCGGTACCTCCTACAATGAGCAGTTCTTC
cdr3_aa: CASSLTSGTSYNEQFF

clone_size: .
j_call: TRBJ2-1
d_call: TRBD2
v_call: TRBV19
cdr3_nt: TGTGCCAGTAACAGACTAGCGGGAGTAAACAATGAGCAGTTCTTC
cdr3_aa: CASNRLAGVNNEQFF

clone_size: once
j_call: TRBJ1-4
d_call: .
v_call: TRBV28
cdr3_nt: TGTGCCAGCAGTCTCACTCAAAAACTGTTTTTT
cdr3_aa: CASSLTQKLFF

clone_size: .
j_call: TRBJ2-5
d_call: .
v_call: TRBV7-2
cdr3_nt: TGTGCCAGCAGCCCGTACCAAGAGACCCAGTACTTC
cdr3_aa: CASSPYQETQYF

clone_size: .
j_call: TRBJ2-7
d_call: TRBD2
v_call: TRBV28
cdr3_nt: TGTGCCAGCAGTCGGGTCTTGGCGGGAGAGTTCTACGAGCAGTACTTC
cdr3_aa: CASSRVLAGEFYEQYF

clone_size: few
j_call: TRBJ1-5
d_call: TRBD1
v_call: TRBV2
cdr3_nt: TGTGCCAGCAGCCCTCGGGGACAGGGAGGGAATCAGCCCCAGCATTTT
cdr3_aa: CASSPRGQGGNQPQHF

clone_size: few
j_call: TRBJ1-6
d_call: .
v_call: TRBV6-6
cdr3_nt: TGTGCCAGCGGCCCGCGGAAGGTTGCCGATTCACCCCTCCACTTT
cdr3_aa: CASGPRKVADSPLHF

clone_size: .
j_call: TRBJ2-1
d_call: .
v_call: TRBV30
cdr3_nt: TGTGCCGGGACGTTCGGGAATGATGAGCAGTTCTTC
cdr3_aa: CAGTFGNDEQFF

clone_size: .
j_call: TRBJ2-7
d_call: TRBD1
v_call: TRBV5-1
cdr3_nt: TGCGCCAGCAGCTTTGGGACAGGGGGGCGCGGCTCCTACGAGCAGTACTTC
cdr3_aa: CASSFGTGGRGSYEQYF

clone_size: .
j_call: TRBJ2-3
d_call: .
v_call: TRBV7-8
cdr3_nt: TGTGCCAGCAGCTCCCGGGGGGATACGCAGTATTTT
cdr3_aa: CASSSRGDTQYF

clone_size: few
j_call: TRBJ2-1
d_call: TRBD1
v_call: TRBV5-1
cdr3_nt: TGCGCCAGCAGCGTAGGACAGGGGGTTTTCAATGAGCAGTTCTTC
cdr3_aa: CASSVGQGVFNEQFF